The clone carrying this T cell receptor beta chain was detected a few times. Its antigen is not known. TCRdb recomputed calls from the 5' RACE reads with MiXCR, one row per CDR3 protein. Among 500,000 to 650,000 distinct CDR3 sequences listed, 17% were seen once. The record originates from a study of T cells after yellow fever vaccination. Study overall: SMART-Seq v4 Ultra Low Input handled preparation of low-cell-number fractions. Broader study findings: A large majority of primary-vaccination clones showed up again after the booster (about 97% CD4, around 90% CD8). Weaker, the secondary response peaked sooner, at day 5 versus 15.

The V gene end was trimmed by 3 bases and the J gene end by 7 bases; junction bases not matched to a gene: 8. The CDR3 has 16 residues. Germline V gene lookup returns CDR1 SGDLS and CDR2 YYNGEE. This TCR was recovered from a man between 18 and 29 years old who received the YFV17D yellow fever vaccine. The sample here was PBMCs, taken around 5 days after the first yellow fever vaccination. This rearrangement joins TRBV9 to TRBJ2-1; TRBD2 matches at 12 bases. The CDR3 sequence: CASSATLAGGLNEQFF. CDR3 in DNA: TGTGCCAGCAGCGCTACTCTAGCGGGGGGGCTGAATGAGCAGTTCTTC.